These T cell receptor beta chains were read from a single sample in a study of HIV-infected patients and healthy controls. Each CDR3 protein gets one entry after TCRdb re-called the 5' RACE reads with MiXCR. The sample has 15,000 to 20,000 distinct CDR3 sequences; around 17% are singletons. The sample comprised CD8+ T cells from blood. The receptors derive from a human donor in good health. The CDR3 runs from the conserved cysteine through the conserved F or W. D genes are given only for firm matches. Clone size appears in some rows only: once, few, many, or a class for an expanded clone.

d_gene: -; v_gene: TRBV7-9; abundance: few; j_gene: TRBJ2-7; CDR3aa: CASTTGRTYEQYF; CDR3nt: TGTGCCAGCACAACCGGACGGACCTACGAGCAGTACTTC
d_gene: -; v_gene: TRBV25-1; abundance: few; j_gene: TRBJ1-3; CDR3aa: CASSELSGNTIYF; CDR3nt: TGTGCCAGCAGTGAATTGAGTGGAAACACCATATATTTT
d_gene: -; v_gene: TRBV28; abundance: -; j_gene: TRBJ2-7; CDR3aa: CASTARGAAGPILDYEQYF; CDR3nt: TGTGCCAGCACGGCGCGAGGGGCAGCGGGCCCTATCCTCGACTACGAGCAGTACTTC
d_gene: -; v_gene: TRBV12-3/TRBV12-4; abundance: few; j_gene: TRBJ1-2; CDR3aa: CASSRQKTYGYTF; CDR3nt: TGTGCCAGCAGTAGGCAGAAGACGTATGGCTACACCTTC
d_gene: -; v_gene: TRBV7-9; abundance: many; j_gene: TRBJ1-6; CDR3aa: CASRGDIYSYNSPLHF; CDR3nt: TGTGCCAGCAGAGGGGACATATACTCCTATAATTCACCCCTCCACTTT
d_gene: -; v_gene: TRBV11-3; abundance: many; j_gene: TRBJ2-1; CDR3aa: CASSFGTTDNEQFF; CDR3nt: TGTGCCAGCAGCTTCGGGACCACCGACAATGAGCAGTTCTTC
d_gene: TRBD1; v_gene: TRBV15; abundance: few; j_gene: TRBJ1-2; CDR3aa: CATSPGTGGYTF; CDR3nt: TGTGCCACCAGCCCCGGGACAGGCGGCTACACCTTC
d_gene: TRBD1; v_gene: TRBV7-9; abundance: many; j_gene: TRBJ2-3; CDR3aa: CASSPRDRDRDTQYF; CDR3nt: TGTGCCAGCAGCCCCCGGGACAGGGATAGAGATACGCAGTATTTT
d_gene: TRBD2; v_gene: TRBV4-2; abundance: -; j_gene: TRBJ2-3; CDR3aa: CASSQGAGEGTDTQYF; CDR3nt: TGTGCCAGCAGCCAAGGAGCGGGAGAGGGGACAGATACGCAGTATTTT
d_gene: -; v_gene: TRBV6-2/TRBV6-3; abundance: -; j_gene: TRBJ1-1; CDR3aa: CASSMGLSMETFF; CDR3nt: TGTGCCAGCAGTATGGGACTGTCTATGGAGACTTTCTTT
d_gene: TRBD2; v_gene: TRBV6-5; abundance: many; j_gene: TRBJ2-7; CDR3aa: CASRVSGSGYEQYF; CDR3nt: TGTGCCAGCAGAGTTAGCGGGAGTGGTTACGAGCAGTACTTC
d_gene: TRBD1; v_gene: TRBV9; abundance: many; j_gene: TRBJ2-1; CDR3aa: CASSAPDRGHPDEQFF; CDR3nt: TGTGCCAGCAGCGCCCCGGACAGGGGACACCCTGATGAGCAGTTCTTC
d_gene: -; v_gene: TRBV10-3; abundance: -; j_gene: TRBJ1-2; CDR3aa: CAISGGQYSYGYTF; CDR3nt: TGTGCCATCAGTGGCGGACAGTATTCCTATGGCTACACCTTC
d_gene: TRBD1; v_gene: TRBV30; abundance: -; j_gene: TRBJ1-6; CDR3aa: CAWGPRTGWSLHF; CDR3nt: TGTGCCTGGGGCCCCCGGACAGGCTGGTCCCTCCACTTT
d_gene: TRBD2; v_gene: TRBV5-4; abundance: many; j_gene: TRBJ2-1; CDR3aa: CASSPEVGGRNEQFF; CDR3nt: TGTGCCAGCAGCCCGGAGGTCGGCGGGAGGAATGAGCAGTTCTTC
d_gene: -; v_gene: TRBV15; abundance: -; j_gene: TRBJ1-4; CDR3aa: CATSRLLGGNEKLFF; CDR3nt: TGTGCCACCAGCAGGCTCCTGGGGGGGAATGAAAAACTGTTTTTT
d_gene: -; v_gene: TRBV12-3/TRBV12-4; abundance: many; j_gene: TRBJ2-3; CDR3aa: CASSLGRIQNTQYF; CDR3nt: TGTGCCAGCAGCCTGGGGAGGATCCAGAATACGCAGTATTTT
d_gene: -; v_gene: TRBV5-5; abundance: few; j_gene: TRBJ2-7; CDR3aa: CASSWGTSNGW; CDR3nt: TGTGCCAGCAGCTGGGGGACCTCGAATGGCTGG
d_gene: -; v_gene: TRBV15; abundance: medium-sized; j_gene: TRBJ2-1; CDR3aa: CATSRGSPGDEQFF; CDR3nt: TGTGCCACCAGCAGAGGGTCCCCTGGCGATGAGCAGTTCTTC
d_gene: -; v_gene: TRBV4-3; abundance: medium-sized; j_gene: TRBJ1-2; CDR3aa: CASSQELEPYYGYTF; CDR3nt: TGCGCCAGCAGCCAAGAACTGGAGCCCTATTATGGCTACACCTTC
d_gene: TRBD1; v_gene: TRBV19; abundance: many; j_gene: TRBJ1-2; CDR3aa: CASSYRGMSGYTF; CDR3nt: TGTGCCAGTAGTTACAGGGGAATGAGCGGCTACACCTTC
d_gene: TRBD2; v_gene: TRBV27; abundance: many; j_gene: TRBJ2-7; CDR3aa: CASSSHPTSPSFEQYF; CDR3nt: TGTGCCAGCAGTTCGCACCCGACTAGCCCTAGTTTTGAGCAGTACTTC
d_gene: -; v_gene: TRBV6-6; abundance: -; j_gene: TRBJ2-7; CDR3aa: CASNRGPHYEQYF; CDR3nt: TGTGCCAGCAATCGGGGGCCGCACTACGAGCAGTACTTC
d_gene: -; v_gene: TRBV20-1; abundance: many; j_gene: TRBJ2-7; CDR3aa: CSARDTVAVGYEQYF; CDR3nt: TGCAGTGCTAGGGACACAGTCGCAGTTGGCTACGAGCAGTACTTC
d_gene: -; v_gene: TRBV9; abundance: medium-sized; j_gene: TRBJ2-5; CDR3aa: CASSGQQGLAGETQYF; CDR3nt: TGTGCCAGCAGCGGGCAACAGGGACTTGCGGGAGAGACCCAGTACTTC
d_gene: -; v_gene: TRBV7-2; abundance: many; j_gene: TRBJ1-4; CDR3aa: CASSLWQDNEKLFF; CDR3nt: TGTGCCAGCAGCTTATGGCAGGATAATGAAAAACTGTTTTTT
d_gene: -; v_gene: TRBV21-1; abundance: -; j_gene: TRBJ1-5; CDR3aa: CASSNLLGDKAHSNQPQHF; CDR3nt: TGTGCCAGCAGTAACCTCCTGGGCGACAAAGCCCATAGCAATCAGCCCCAGCATTTT
d_gene: -; v_gene: TRBV6-2/TRBV6-3; abundance: many; j_gene: TRBJ2-2; CDR3aa: CASRPPREGAGELFF; CDR3nt: TGTGCCAGCAGACCTCCTCGCGAGGGAGCCGGGGAGCTGTTTTTT
d_gene: -; v_gene: TRBV11-2; abundance: many; j_gene: TRBJ1-5; CDR3aa: CASSLGELLAGNQPQHF; CDR3nt: TGTGCCAGCAGCTTAGGCGAGCTGTTAGCGGGGAATCAGCCCCAGCATTTT
d_gene: -; v_gene: TRBV6-5; abundance: many; j_gene: TRBJ1-2; CDR3aa: CASSRNPGVYGYTF; CDR3nt: TGTGCCAGCAGTCGAAATCCAGGGGTTTATGGCTACACCTTC
d_gene: -; v_gene: TRBV27; abundance: many; j_gene: TRBJ2-5; CDR3aa: CASSLSGVQETQYF; CDR3nt: TGTGCCAGCAGTTTGTCGGGGGTCCAAGAGACCCAGTACTTC
d_gene: TRBD2; v_gene: TRBV9; abundance: -; j_gene: TRBJ2-3; CDR3aa: CASSPRLAGGSDTQYF; CDR3nt: TGTGCCAGCAGCCCGCGACTAGCGGGGGGCTCAGATACGCAGTATTTT
d_gene: -; v_gene: TRBV10-3; abundance: few; j_gene: TRBJ2-7; CDR3aa: CAIKVEGAGEQYF; CDR3nt: TGTGCCATCAAGGTGGAGGGGGCGGGTGAGCAGTACTTC
d_gene: -; v_gene: TRBV20-1; abundance: many; j_gene: TRBJ2-3; CDR3aa: CSACLGHLTTDTQYF; CDR3nt: TGCAGTGCCTGCCTGGGACATCTGACCACAGATACGCAGTATTTT
d_gene: TRBD1; v_gene: TRBV20-1; abundance: few; j_gene: TRBJ1-2; CDR3aa: CSARGLDREGGYTF; CDR3nt: TGCAGTGCTAGAGGACTCGACAGGGAAGGTGGCTACACCTTC
d_gene: -; v_gene: TRBV5-1; abundance: many; j_gene: TRBJ2-1; CDR3aa: CASSLEVELTGNEQFF; CDR3nt: TGCGCCAGCAGCTTGGAGGTGGAGCTTACGGGCAATGAGCAGTTCTTC
d_gene: -; v_gene: TRBV3-1; abundance: few; j_gene: TRBJ2-2; CDR3aa: CASSQSTRRGTGELFF; CDR3nt: TGTGCCAGCAGCCAATCGACCCGAAGAGGCACCGGGGAGCTGTTTTTT
d_gene: -; v_gene: TRBV7-9; abundance: -; j_gene: TRBJ2-7; CDR3aa: CASSLSGTPYEQYF; CDR3nt: TGTGCCAGCAGCTTATCCGGGACTCCCTACGAGCAGTACTTC
d_gene: -; v_gene: TRBV28; abundance: many; j_gene: TRBJ1-6; CDR3aa: CASGESSYNSPLHF; CDR3nt: TGTGCCAGCGGGGAGAGCTCCTATAATTCACCCCTCCACTTT
d_gene: -; v_gene: TRBV27; abundance: many; j_gene: TRBJ2-1; CDR3aa: CASSLGGKGYNEQFF; CDR3nt: TGTGCCAGCAGTTTAGGCGGGAAGGGTTACAATGAGCAGTTCTTC
d_gene: TRBD1; v_gene: TRBV29-1; abundance: many; j_gene: TRBJ2-1; CDR3aa: CSVEGTGGSNIDEQFF; CDR3nt: TGCAGCGTTGAAGGGACAGGGGGGTCGAATATCGATGAGCAGTTCTTC
d_gene: -; v_gene: TRBV4-3; abundance: few; j_gene: TRBJ1-2; CDR3aa: CASSQGGRSAVYGYTF; CDR3nt: TGCGCCAGCAGCCAAGGAGGCAGGAGTGCAGTCTATGGCTACACCTTC
d_gene: TRBD1; v_gene: TRBV19; abundance: many; j_gene: TRBJ1-5; CDR3aa: CASSIGTGAQPQHF; CDR3nt: TGTGCCAGTAGTATAGGGACAGGGGCACAGCCCCAGCATTTT
d_gene: -; v_gene: TRBV29-1; abundance: few; j_gene: TRBJ1-1; CDR3aa: CSVVGPNTEAFF; CDR3nt: TGCAGCGTCGTGGGCCCGAACACTGAAGCTTTCTTT
d_gene: -; v_gene: TRBV6-5; abundance: -; j_gene: TRBJ2-3; CDR3aa: CASSWFPGGTDTQYF; CDR3nt: TGTGCCAGCAGCTGGTTCCCCGGGGGCACAGATACGCAGTATTTT
d_gene: -; v_gene: TRBV2; abundance: many; j_gene: TRBJ1-5; CDR3aa: CASREGPAGSSNQPQHF; CDR3nt: TGTGCCAGCAGAGAGGGTCCTGCTGGTAGTAGCAATCAGCCCCAGCATTTT
d_gene: -; v_gene: TRBV2; abundance: many; j_gene: TRBJ2-4; CDR3aa: CASSEFGEVTKNIQYF; CDR3nt: TGTGCCAGCAGTGAATTTGGGGAAGTGACCAAAAACATTCAGTACTTC
d_gene: -; v_gene: TRBV29-1; abundance: many; j_gene: TRBJ2-1; CDR3aa: CSVAGVVNEQFF; CDR3nt: TGCAGCGTTGCAGGGGTGGTCAATGAGCAGTTCTTC
d_gene: TRBD2; v_gene: TRBV7-8; abundance: many; j_gene: TRBJ2-1; CDR3aa: CASGGGAVSYNEQFF; CDR3nt: TGTGCCAGCGGGGGGGGAGCGGTCTCCTACAATGAGCAGTTCTTC
d_gene: TRBD2; v_gene: TRBV4-2; abundance: -; j_gene: TRBJ2-7; CDR3aa: CASSPILGGGPIEQYF; CDR3nt: TGTGCCAGCAGCCCCATCTTGGGGGGAGGGCCAATCGAGCAGTACTTC
d_gene: -; v_gene: TRBV14; abundance: -; j_gene: TRBJ2-1; CDR3aa: CASLGSGNEQFF; CDR3nt: TGTGCCAGTCTAGGGTCCGGGAATGAGCAGTTCTTC
d_gene: -; v_gene: TRBV12-3/TRBV12-4; abundance: many; j_gene: TRBJ1-2; CDR3aa: CASSPTAFGGYTF; CDR3nt: TGTGCCAGCAGTCCTACAGCCTTTGGCGGCTACACCTTC
d_gene: -; v_gene: TRBV27; abundance: medium-sized; j_gene: TRBJ2-1; CDR3aa: CASSFGPDNEQFF; CDR3nt: TGTGCCAGCAGTTTTGGGCCAGATAATGAGCAGTTCTTC